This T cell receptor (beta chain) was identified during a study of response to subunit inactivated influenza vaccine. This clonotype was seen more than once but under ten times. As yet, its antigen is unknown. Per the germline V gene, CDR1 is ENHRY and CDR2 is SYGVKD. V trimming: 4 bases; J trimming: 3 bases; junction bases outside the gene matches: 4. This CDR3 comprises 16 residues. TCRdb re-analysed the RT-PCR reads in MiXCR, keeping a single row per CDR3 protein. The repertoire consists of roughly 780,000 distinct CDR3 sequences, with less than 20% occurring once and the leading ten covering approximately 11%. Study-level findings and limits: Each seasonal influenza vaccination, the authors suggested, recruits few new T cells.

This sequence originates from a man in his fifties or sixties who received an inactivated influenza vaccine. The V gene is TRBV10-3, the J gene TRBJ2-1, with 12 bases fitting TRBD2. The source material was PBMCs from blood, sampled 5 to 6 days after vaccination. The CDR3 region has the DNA TGTGCCATCAGTGGCTCGACTAGCGGGAGCTACAATGAGCAGTTCTTC. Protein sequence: CAISGSTSGSYNEQFF.